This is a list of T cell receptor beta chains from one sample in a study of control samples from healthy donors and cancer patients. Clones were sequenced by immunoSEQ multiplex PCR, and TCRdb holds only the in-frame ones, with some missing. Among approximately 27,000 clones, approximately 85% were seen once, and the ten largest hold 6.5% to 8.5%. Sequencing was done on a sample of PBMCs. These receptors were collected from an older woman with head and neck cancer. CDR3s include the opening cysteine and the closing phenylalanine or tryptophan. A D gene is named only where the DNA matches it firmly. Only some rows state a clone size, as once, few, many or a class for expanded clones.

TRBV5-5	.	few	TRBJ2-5	CASSLEWGQETQYF	TGTGCCAGCAGCTTGGAATGGGGGCAGGAGACCCAGTACTTC
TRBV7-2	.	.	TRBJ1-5	CASSVQGSNQPQHF	TGTGCCAGCAGCGTTCAGGGGAGCAATCAGCCCCAGCATTTT
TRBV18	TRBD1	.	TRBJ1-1	CASSPLTGVYGTEAFF	TGTGCCAGCTCACCACTAACAGGGGTCTACGGCACTGAAGCTTTCTTT
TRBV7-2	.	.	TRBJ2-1	CASGDYNEQFF	TGTGCCAGCGGGGACTACAATGAGCAGTTCTTC
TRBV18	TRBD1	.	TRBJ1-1	CASSRGQGTLNTEAFF	TGTGCCAGCTCACGGGGACAGGGGACCTTGAACACTGAAGCTTTCTTT
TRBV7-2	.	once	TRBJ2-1	CASSAGAVYNEQFF	TGTGCCAGCAGTGCGGGGGCAGTTTACAATGAGCAGTTCTTC
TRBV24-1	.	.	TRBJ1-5	CATSDLGIRAVGNQPQHF	TGTGCCACCAGTGATTTGGGCATCAGGGCGGTGGGCAATCAGCCCCAGCATTTT
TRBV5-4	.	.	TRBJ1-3	CASSREAGLSGNTIYF	TGTGCCAGCAGCCGGGAGGCAGGGCTCTCTGGAAACACCATATATTTT
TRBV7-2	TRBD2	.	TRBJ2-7	CASSLISGGAGYEQYF	TGTGCCAGCAGCTTAATTAGCGGGGGGGCTGGGTACGAGCAGTACTTC
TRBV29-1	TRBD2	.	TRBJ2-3	CSVSGTSGEKADTQYF	TGCAGCGTTTCCGGGACTAGCGGTGAAAAGGCAGATACGCAGTATTTT
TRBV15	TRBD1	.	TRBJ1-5	CATSRGRTGRSNQPQHF	TGTGCCACCAGCAGAGGTAGGACAGGCCGAAGCAATCAGCCCCAGCATTTT
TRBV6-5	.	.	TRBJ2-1	CASSYQGGSYNEQFF	TGTGCCAGCAGTTACCAGGGGGGGTCCTACAATGAGCAGTTCTTC
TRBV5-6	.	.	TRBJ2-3	CASSLRGTDTQYF	TGTGCCAGCAGCTTACGGGGCACAGATACGCAGTATTTT
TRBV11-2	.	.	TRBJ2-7	CASSSGVYEQYF	TGTGCCAGCAGCTCAGGGGTATACGAGCAGTACTTC
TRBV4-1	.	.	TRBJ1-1	CASSQVGASEAFF	TGCGCCAGCAGCCAAGTTGGGGCGTCTGAAGCTTTCTTT
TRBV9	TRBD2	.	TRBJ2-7	CASSLTSGSFYEQYF	TGTGCCAGCAGCCTTACTAGCGGGAGTTTCTACGAGCAGTACTTC
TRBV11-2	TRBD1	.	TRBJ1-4	CASSFSAGQLNEKLFF	TGTGCCAGCAGCTTTTCCGCGGGACAGCTGAATGAAAAACTGTTTTTT
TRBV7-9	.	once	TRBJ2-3	CASSLDADTQYF	TGTGCCAGCAGCTTAGACGCAGATACGCAGTATTTT
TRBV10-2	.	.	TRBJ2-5	CASSRGGQETQYF	TGCGCCAGCAGTAGGGGGGGGCAAGAGACCCAGTACTTC
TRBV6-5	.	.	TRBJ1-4	CASSGTVNEKLFF	TGTGCCAGCAGCGGGACGGTTAATGAAAAACTGTTTTTT